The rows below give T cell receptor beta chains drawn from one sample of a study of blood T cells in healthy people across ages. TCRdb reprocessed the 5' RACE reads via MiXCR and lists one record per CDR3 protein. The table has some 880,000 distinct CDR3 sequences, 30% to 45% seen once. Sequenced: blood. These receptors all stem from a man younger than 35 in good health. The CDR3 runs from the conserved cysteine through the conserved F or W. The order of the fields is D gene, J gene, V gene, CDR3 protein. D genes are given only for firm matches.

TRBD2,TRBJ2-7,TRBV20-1,CSARDSGLAGTTEQYF
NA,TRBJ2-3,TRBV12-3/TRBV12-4,CASSLFGGRDRADTQYF
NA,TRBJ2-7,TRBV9,CASSVLPGSSSNEQYF
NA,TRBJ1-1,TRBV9,CASSQRGATEAFF
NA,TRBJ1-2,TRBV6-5,CASSMGRGDYDGYTF
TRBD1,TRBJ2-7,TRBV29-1,CSVEEADRGSYEQYF
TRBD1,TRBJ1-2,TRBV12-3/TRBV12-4,CASSLAGTGANYGYTF
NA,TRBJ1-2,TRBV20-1,CSARGRQLNYGYTF
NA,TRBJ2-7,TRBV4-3,CASSQDLPESSYEQYF
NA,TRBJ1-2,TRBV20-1,CSATGTGYGYTF
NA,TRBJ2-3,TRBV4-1,CASSQDGGWGTQYF
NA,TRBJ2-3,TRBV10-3,CAISEFGPAGGTDTQYF
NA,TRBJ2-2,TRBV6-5,CASSYISNTGELFF
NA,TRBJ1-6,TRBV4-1,CASSPGGGKRSPLHF
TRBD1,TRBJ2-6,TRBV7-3,CASSGGTGTGANVLTF
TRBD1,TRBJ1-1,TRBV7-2,CASSLPFPGQGWHTEAFF
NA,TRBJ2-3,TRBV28,CASSLSPWTGGSTDTQYF
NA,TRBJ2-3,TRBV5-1,CASSLRLIDTQYF
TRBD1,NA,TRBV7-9,CASSCLTGTGVEETQYF
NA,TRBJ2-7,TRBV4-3,CASSQDDAGREGEQYF